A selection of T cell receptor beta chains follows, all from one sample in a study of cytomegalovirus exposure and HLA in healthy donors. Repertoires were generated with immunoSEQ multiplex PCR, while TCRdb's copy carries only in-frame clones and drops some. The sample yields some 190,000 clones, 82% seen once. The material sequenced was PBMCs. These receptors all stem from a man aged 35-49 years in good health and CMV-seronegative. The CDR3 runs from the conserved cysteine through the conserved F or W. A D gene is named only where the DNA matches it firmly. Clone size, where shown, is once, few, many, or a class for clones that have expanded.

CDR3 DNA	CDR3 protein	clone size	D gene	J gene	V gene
TGTGCCAGCAGTTTAGGCGGAACCCATTACGAGCAGTACTTC	CASSLGGTHYEQYF	.	.	TRBJ2-7	TRBV28
TGTGCCAGCAGCTTAGGTAGTAGCGGAAACTACGAGCAGTACTTC	CASSLGSSGNYEQYF	.	.	TRBJ2-7	TRBV7-2
TGTGCCAGCAGCTTATCGCAGGGAGGGGACACTGAAGCTTTCTTT	CASSLSQGGDTEAFF	.	.	TRBJ1-1	TRBV7-6
TGTGCCAGCTCACCATCCGGGACTAGCGGGGGTAAAGAGACCCAGTACTTC	CASSPSGTSGGKETQYF	once	TRBD2	TRBJ2-5	TRBV18
TGTGCCAGCAGCCAAGGTTTCCAGCGGGAGCGGGATACGCAGTATTTT	CASSQGFQRERDTQYF	.	TRBD2	TRBJ2-3	TRBV4-2
TGTGCCAGCAGCTCCGGGGGGCTAGCGGGAGGAAAGACCCAGTACTTC	CASSSGGLAGGKTQYF	.	TRBD2	TRBJ2-5	TRBV5-6
TGTGCCATCAGTGACGAGGGAATAAGAGAAAAACTGTTTTTT	CAISDEGIREKLFF	.	.	TRBJ1-4	TRBV10-3
TGTGCCAGCAGTTGGACAGCTAACTATGGCTACACCTTC	CASSWTANYGYTF	.	.	TRBJ1-2	TRBV14
TGTGCCAGCAGACCGGACAGGGCTAATGAAAAACTGTTTTTT	CASRPDRANEKLFF	.	TRBD1	TRBJ1-4	TRBV27
TGTGCCAGCAGCTTCTCACCGGGGACAGACTCAAACTATGGCTACACCTTC	CASSFSPGTDSNYGYTF	.	TRBD1	TRBJ1-2	TRBV5-5
TGCGCCAGCAGCTTGGCTCTGACAGGCGGCCAAGAGACCCAGTACTTC	CASSLALTGGQETQYF	.	.	TRBJ2-5	TRBV5-1
TGTGCCAGCACTCGGGGGGTGAACACTGAAGCTTTCTTT	CASTRGVNTEAFF	.	.	TRBJ1-1	TRBV7-9
TGTGCCAGCAGTGAAGGGGCGGCGGGGGCCATCCACTTGGCCCTCTCTGGGGCCAACGTCCTGACTTTC	CASSEGAAGAIHLALSGANVLTF	.	.	TRBJ2-6	TRBV6-1
TGTGCCAGCAGCAAAGGAAAATTGGGGACAGGGGGCTACGAGCAGTACTTC	CASSKGKLGTGGYEQYF	once	.	TRBJ2-7	TRBV21-1
TGCGCCAGCAGCCCGGGGGGGGAGACCTACGAGCAGTACTTC	CASSPGGETYEQYF	.	TRBD2	TRBJ2-7	TRBV4-1
TGTGCCAGCAGTTTTGAAGCTGGAGGGGGCGATCGCGGCAATCAGCCCCAGCATTTT	CASSFEAGGGDRGNQPQHF	.	TRBD1	TRBJ1-5	TRBV28
TGTGCCGGTCGCAGGGGAGGGAACTATGGCTACACCTTC	CAGRRGGNYGYTF	.	.	TRBJ1-2	TRBV28
TGTGCCAGTAGTATCCCAGACAGGGCAACTAATGAAAAACTGTTTTTT	CASSIPDRATNEKLFF	.	TRBD1	TRBJ1-4	TRBV19
TGTGCCAGCAGTGCTAGACAGGGGGCTGGCACTGAAGCTTTCTTT	CASSARQGAGTEAFF	.	TRBD1	TRBJ1-1	TRBV28
TGTGCCAGCAGCCTTCGGGACTCCCCATCCTACGAGCAGTACTTC	CASSLRDSPSYEQYF	.	.	TRBJ2-7	TRBV11-3
TGTGCCAGCAGTGACGAAAATAGTCAGCCCCAGCATTTT	CASSDENSQPQHF	.	.	TRBJ1-5	TRBV2
TGCGCCAGCAGTAAGACAGATTACAATGAGCAGTTCTTC	CASSKTDYNEQFF	few	.	TRBJ2-1	TRBV10-2
TGTGCCAGTAAGGGACTAGCGGGCACAGATACGCAGTATTTT	CASKGLAGTDTQYF	.	TRBD2	TRBJ2-3	TRBV27
TGTGCCAGCAGCGGATGGGGCGGGGGGTCCGATGGCTACACCTTC	CASSGWGGGSDGYTF	.	.	TRBJ1-2	TRBV2
TGTGCCATCAGTGGCACCCCGACAGGGATTGATGGCTACACCTTC	CAISGTPTGIDGYTF	.	TRBD1	TRBJ1-2	TRBV10-3
TGTGCCAGCAGCTGGGGTGCCAGGGTTAATGGTGGCTACACCTTC	CASSWGARVNGGYTF	.	.	TRBJ1-2	TRBV5-4
TGTGCCATCAGTGAGTCGGGACTAGCGTTCGGGGAGCTGTTTTTT	CAISESGLAFGELFF	once	TRBD2	TRBJ2-2	TRBV10-3
TGTGCCAGTAGTAGAAGACAGCTATCGGGTGAAAAACTGTTTTTT	CASSRRQLSGEKLFF	few	.	TRBJ1-4	TRBV19
TGTGCCAGCTCACGAGGGGCTAGCGGGAGTCTGGCCTACAATGAGCAGTTCTTC	CASSRGASGSLAYNEQFF	.	TRBD2	TRBJ2-1	TRBV18
TGTGCCAGCGAGAGGGGGCTGCTCTGGTACACTGAAGCTTTCTTT	CASERGLLWYTEAFF	.	TRBD1	TRBJ1-1	TRBV28
TGTGCCAGCAGTTTGAGGTTTTTCAATGAGCAGTTCTTC	CASSLRFFNEQFF	.	.	TRBJ2-1	TRBV27
TGTGCCAGCAGCCTTCGGACAGCAAGCTCTGGAAACACCATATATTTT	CASSLRTASSGNTIYF	.	.	TRBJ1-3	TRBV9
TGTGCCAGCAGCTTAGGGGTAGCAGTTACAGATACGCAGTATTTT	CASSLGVAVTDTQYF	.	.	TRBJ2-3	TRBV7-2
TGTGCCAGCTCACCGGGACTTTTGTGGAGGTCCAGGGACATTCAGTACTTC	CASSPGLLWRSRDIQYF	few	.	TRBJ2-4	TRBV18
TGCGCCAGCAATACAGGGACAGGGACCGGGGAGCTGTTTTTT	CASNTGTGTGELFF	.	TRBD1	TRBJ2-2	TRBV6-6
TGTGCCAGCGCACGGTATTCTGGAAACACCATATATTTT	CASARYSGNTIYF	.	.	TRBJ1-3	TRBV2
TGTGCCAGTAGTATCGATACAGGAATCGAGGCTTTCTTT	CASSIDTGIEAFF	.	.	TRBJ1-1	TRBV19
TGTGCCAGCAGCTTGTGGGAGGGCGAAAAACTGTTTTTT	CASSLWEGEKLFF	.	.	TRBJ1-4	TRBV5-4
TGCGCCAGCAGCTCTTCCTCTGGGGCCAACGTCCTGACTTTC	CASSSSSGANVLTF	.	.	TRBJ2-6	TRBV5-1
TGCGCCAGCAGTCCACAGACCGTCACAGATACGCAGTATTTT	CASSPQTVTDTQYF	.	.	TRBJ2-3	TRBV23-1
TGTGCCAGCAGCTCACCGGCCGGGGGGATGTACCAAGAGACCCAGTACTTC	CASSSPAGGMYQETQYF	.	TRBD2	TRBJ2-5	TRBV7-8
TGTGCCAGCAGCTCGCGGGGATCTGGAAACACCATATATTTT	CASSSRGSGNTIYF	.	.	TRBJ1-3	TRBV13
TGTGCCAGCAGCTTATTTCAGGAGGGACTCACTAAGTACAATGAGCAGTTCTTC	CASSLFQEGLTKYNEQFF	few	.	TRBJ2-1	TRBV11-2
TGTGCCAGCAGTTTTAGGGGCAGGGGAGTGAACACTGAAGCTTTCTTT	CASSFRGRGVNTEAFF	.	.	TRBJ1-1	TRBV28
TGTGCCAGCAGTCGGACAGGGGGCGCGGATACGCAGTATTTT	CASSRTGGADTQYF	.	TRBD1	TRBJ2-3	TRBV11-2
TGTGCCAGCCGGAGACAGGGGCACACTGAAGCTTTCTTT	CASRRQGHTEAFF	few	TRBD1	TRBJ1-1	TRBV6-5
TGCAGCGTTTGGATGGGACTCCAAGAGACCCAGTACTTC	CSVWMGLQETQYF	few	.	TRBJ2-5	TRBV29-1
TGTGCCAGCATGAGGGGACAGGGGGGATGGAGCAATCAGCCCCAGCATTTT	CASMRGQGGWSNQPQHF	.	TRBD1	TRBJ1-5	TRBV7-8
TGTGCCAGTACTCAGACAGTATCTAGCACAGATACGCAGTATTTT	CASTQTVSSTDTQYF	.	.	TRBJ2-3	TRBV19
TGTGCCAGCAGCTTAGACGGTGGGAGGTTGAGAAATGAGCAGTTCTTC	CASSLDGGRLRNEQFF	.	.	TRBJ2-1	TRBV7-9
TGTGCCAGCACGGGACCCGGGGGGACCCAGTACTTC	CASTGPGGTQYF	few	.	TRBJ2-5	TRBV6-5
TGTGCCATCAGTGACAGGGTTGACTATGGCTACACCTTC	CAISDRVDYGYTF	.	.	TRBJ1-2	TRBV10-3
TGCGCCAGCAGCCGTTGGACAGGGGAGGAAAAACTGTTTTTT	CASSRWTGEEKLFF	.	TRBD1	TRBJ1-4	TRBV5-1
TGTGCCAGCAGTTTCTACCCCCTAGCGGGAGAAGGGACCCAGTACTTC	CASSFYPLAGEGTQYF	.	TRBD2	TRBJ2-5	TRBV27
TGCGCCAGCAGCTTACAGAACCCCCTCAACAATGAGCAGTTCTTC	CASSLQNPLNNEQFF	.	.	TRBJ2-1	TRBV5-1
TGTGCCAGCAGCAGGGACAGCCGGAACACCGGGGAGCTGTTTTTT	CASSRDSRNTGELFF	.	TRBD1	TRBJ2-2	TRBV5-4
TGTGCCAGCAGTGACACAGCAGCCACAGATACGCAGTATTTT	CASSDTAATDTQYF	.	.	TRBJ2-3	TRBV28
TGTGCCAGCAGCACCACAGGGAGAGAAAATGAGCAGTTCTTC	CASSTTGRENEQFF	.	.	TRBJ2-1	TRBV7-8
TGTGCCAGCAGTGAATTCTTCGCGGGCGAGACCCAGTACTTC	CASSEFFAGETQYF	.	.	TRBJ2-5	TRBV2
TGTGCCAGCAGCTTAGTATGGACAGGGGGGAACACCGGGGAGCTGTTTTTT	CASSLVWTGGNTGELFF	.	TRBD1	TRBJ2-2	TRBV25-1